This entry concerns a single TCR beta chain. Its target is not known. The data were taken from a study of T cell repertoires in cytomegalovirus infection. Across the whole study: It can be stated that public TCR beta signatures indicated CMV infection as well as a matching HLA type. Study conclusions and caveats: HLA-C-restricted CMV clonotypes gave the most frequent clonotype in two of eight donors. Summed frequency of public TCR beta families distinguished CMV carriers with the relevant HLA.

TCRdb fed the reads into MiXCR, producing one record per CDR3 protein. This table has 250,000 to 300,000 distinct CDR3 sequences, over 8% appearing once. The origin of this receptor is a human donor in good health (CMV status not recorded). Some clones in this sample may be carry-over from other donors' samples. Material: PBMCs.

The CDR3 DNA reads as TGTGCCAGCAGCTTGAAGGGCAGAAGCTACTATGGCTACACCTTC. Its translation is CASSLKGRSYYGYTF. J is TRBJ1-2 and V is TRBV5-6, with D uncertain. The length of the CDR3 is 15 residues. Between the trimmed V and J ends, which lost 1 base and 3 bases, there was a span of 13 bases. CDR1 SGHDT and CDR2 YYEEEE come from the germline V gene. Full variable domain (remainder filled in from reference TRBV5-6 and TRBJ1-2): DAGVTQSPTHLIKTRGQQVTLRCSPKSGHDTVSWYQQALGQGPQFIFQYYEEEERQRGNFPDRFSGHQFPNYSSELNVNALLLGDSALYLCASSLKGRSYYGYTFGSGTRLTVV.